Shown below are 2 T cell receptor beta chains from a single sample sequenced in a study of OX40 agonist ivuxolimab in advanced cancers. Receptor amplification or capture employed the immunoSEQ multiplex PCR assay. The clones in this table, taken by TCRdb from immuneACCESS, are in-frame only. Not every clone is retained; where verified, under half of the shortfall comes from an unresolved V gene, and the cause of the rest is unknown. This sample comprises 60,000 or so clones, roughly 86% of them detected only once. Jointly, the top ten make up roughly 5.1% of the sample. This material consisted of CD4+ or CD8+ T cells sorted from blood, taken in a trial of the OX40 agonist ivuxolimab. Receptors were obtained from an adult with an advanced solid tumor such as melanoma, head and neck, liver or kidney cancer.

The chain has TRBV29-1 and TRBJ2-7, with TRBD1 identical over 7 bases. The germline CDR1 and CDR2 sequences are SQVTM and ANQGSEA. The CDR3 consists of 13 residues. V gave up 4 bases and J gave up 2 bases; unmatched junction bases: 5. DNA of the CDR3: TGCAGCGTTGTGAAGGGGGCAACCTACGAGCAGTACTTC. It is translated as CSVVKGATYEQYF.

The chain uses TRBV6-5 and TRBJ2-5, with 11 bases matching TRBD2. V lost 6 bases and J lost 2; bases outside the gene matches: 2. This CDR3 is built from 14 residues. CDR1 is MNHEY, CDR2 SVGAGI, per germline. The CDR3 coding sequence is TGTGCCAGCAGACGACTAGCGGGACAAGAGACCCAGTACTTC. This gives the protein CASRRLAGQETQYF.